This T cell receptor (beta chain) was recorded in a study of blood T cells in healthy people across ages. CDR1 and CDR2 from the germline V gene are MNHNY and SVGAGI (reference sequence). The CDR3 consists of 14 residues. Trimming removed 6 bases from V and 2 bases from J, with 10 bases in between. A second 7 to 11 cycle PCR used barcoded and J-beta primers. MiXCR was run by TCRdb on the 5' RACE reads, yielding one entry per CDR3 protein. The data contain some 730,000 distinct CDR3 sequences, around a fifth of them singletons. Total RNA amounts of at least 6 micrograms were extracted per sample. Whole-study results and caveats: Since the PBMCs were unsorted, naive and antigen-experienced cells could not be conclusively compared.

Points on this clonotype: What it binds is unknown.

The sample was blood. The receptor was isolated from a man in his 70s in good health. The chain has TRBV6-6 and TRBJ1-4, with D perhaps TRBD1 (5 bases). CDR3 bases: TGTGCCAGCAGGTCGACAGTCACTAATGAAAAACTGTTTTTT. Translation: CASRSTVTNEKLFF.